A single TCR beta chain is shown here with its context. The source of the sample is a study of blood T cell repertoires in COVID-19. Sequencing used immunoSEQ multiplex PCR; TCRdb keeps in-frame clones, though not all of them. The table lists a few hundred thousand clones, around 85% of them singletons. The CDR3 covers 15 residues. The germline CDR1 and CDR2 sequences are MGHDK and SYGVNS. The V end lost 2 bases, the J end lost 6 bases, and 15 bases lay between the germline ends. Sequences were obtained from peripheral blood. This chain joins TRBV25-1 and TRBJ2-3, with unresolved D. The TCR comes from a woman aged 18-29 years with acute or convalescent COVID-19. The CDR3 bases are TGTGCCAGCAGTGAAGGCGCAGCGACCACGGATACGCAGTATTTT. It translates to CASSEGAATTDTQYF.